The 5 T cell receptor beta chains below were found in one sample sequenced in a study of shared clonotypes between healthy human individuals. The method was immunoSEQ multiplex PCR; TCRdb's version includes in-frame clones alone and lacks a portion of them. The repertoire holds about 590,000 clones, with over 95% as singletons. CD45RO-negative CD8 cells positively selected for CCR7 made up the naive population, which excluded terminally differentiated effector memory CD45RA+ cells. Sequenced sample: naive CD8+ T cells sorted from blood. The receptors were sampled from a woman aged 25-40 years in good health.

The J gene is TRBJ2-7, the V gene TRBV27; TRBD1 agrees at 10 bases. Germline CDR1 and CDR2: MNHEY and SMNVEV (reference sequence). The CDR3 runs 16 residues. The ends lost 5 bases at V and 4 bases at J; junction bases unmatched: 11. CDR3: CASSEGQGVDTYEQYF. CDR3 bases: TGTGCCAGCAGTGAAGGACAGGGGGTGGATACGTACGAGCAGTACTTC.

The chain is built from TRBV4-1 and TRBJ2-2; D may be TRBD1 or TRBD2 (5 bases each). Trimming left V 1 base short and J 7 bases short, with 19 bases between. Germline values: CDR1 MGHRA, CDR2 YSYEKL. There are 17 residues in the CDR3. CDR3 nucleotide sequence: TGCGCCAGCAGCCAAGGGGACGCGAGTCTTACCCTCGGGGAGCTGTTTTTT. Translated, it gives CASSQGDASLTLGELFF.

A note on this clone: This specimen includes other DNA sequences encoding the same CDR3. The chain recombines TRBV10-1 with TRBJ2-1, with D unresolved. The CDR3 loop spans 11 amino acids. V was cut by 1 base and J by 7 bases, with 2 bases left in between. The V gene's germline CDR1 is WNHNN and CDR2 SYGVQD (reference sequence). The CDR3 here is CASSEYNEQFF. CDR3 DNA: TGCGCCAGCAGTGAGTATAATGAGCAGTTCTTC.

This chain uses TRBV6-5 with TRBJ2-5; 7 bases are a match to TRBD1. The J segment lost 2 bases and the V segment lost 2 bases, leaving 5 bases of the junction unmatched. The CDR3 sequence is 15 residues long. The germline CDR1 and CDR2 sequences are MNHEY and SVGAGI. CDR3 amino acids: CASSYLGTVQETQYF. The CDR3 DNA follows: TGTGCCAGCAGTTACCTTGGGACAGTTCAAGAGACCCAGTACTTC.

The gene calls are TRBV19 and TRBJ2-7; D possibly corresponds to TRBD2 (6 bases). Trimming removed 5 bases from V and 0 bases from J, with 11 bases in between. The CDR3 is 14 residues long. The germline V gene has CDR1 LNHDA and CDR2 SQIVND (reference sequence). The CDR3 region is CASSPSRDSYEQYF. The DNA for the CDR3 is TGTGCCAGTAGTCCTTCGCGGGACTCCTACGAGCAGTACTTC. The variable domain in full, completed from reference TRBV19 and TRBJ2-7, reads DGGITQSPKYLFRKEGQNVTLSCEQNLNHDAMYWYRQDPGQGLRLIYYSQIVNDFQKGDIAEGYSVSREKKESFPLTVTSAQKNPTAFYLCASSPSRDSYEQYFGPGTRLTVT.